These 30 T cell receptor beta chains were sequenced from one sample in a study of blood T cell repertoires in COVID-19. Using immunoSEQ multiplex PCR, the repertoire was profiled, and TCRdb retains in-frame clones only, with some absent. The data contain fewer than 450,000 clones, over 70% of them singletons. The specimen was peripheral blood. These receptors all stem from a woman between 50 and 59 years old with COVID-19, enrolled during active disease.

J is TRBJ2-7 and V is TRBV7-9, with a tentative D call TRBD1 (5 bases). In germline, CDR1 is SEHNR, CDR2 FQNEAQ (reference sequence). This CDR3 is built from 16 residues. The ends were cut back, 5 bases at V and 2 bases at J, with 19 bases in the middle. The CDR3 DNA reads as TGTGCCAGCAGCCCCCGATGGGGCCGAAACACCTACGAGCAGTACTTC. As protein: CASSPRWGRNTYEQYF.

The gene calls are TRBV19 and TRBJ2-3; D is perhaps TRBD2 (6 bases). This CDR3 region has 15 residues. V was pared by 10 bases and J by 3 bases, with 20 bases between. Germline V gene sequence: CDR1 LNHDA, CDR2 SQIVND (reference sequence). CDR3 loop: CATNGGSGYTDTQYF. The CDR3, as DNA: TGTGCCACCAACGGGGGTAGCGGATATACAGATACGCAGTATTTT. The full variable domain, rest sourced from reference TRBV19 and TRBJ2-3, is DGGITQSPKYLFRKEGQNVTLSCEQNLNHDAMYWYRQDPGQGLRLIYYSQIVNDFQKGDIAEGYSVSREKKESFPLTVTSAQKNPTAFYLCATNGGSGYTDTQYFGPGTRLTVL.

This clone was detected a few times. This chain uses TRBV6-5 with TRBJ1-4; D is uncertain. Germline CDR1 is MNHEY and CDR2 is SVGAGI. The V end lost 2 bases, the J end lost 4 bases, and 5 bases lay between the germline ends. The CDR3 extends over 13 amino acids. CDR3 sequence reads: CASSYAHNEKLFF. The DNA for the CDR3 is TGTGCCAGCAGTTACGCACATAATGAAAAACTGTTTTTT.

About this clone itself: This sample also contains other DNA sequences that code for the same CDR3. CDR3 loop: CASSLGQGPTEAFF. CDR3 nucleotides: TGTGCCAGCAGCTTAGGACAGGGTCCGACTGAAGCTTTCTTT. The gene calls are TRBV7-8 and TRBJ1-1, with TRBD1 matching over 7 bases. V lost 1 base to trimming and J lost 5 bases; unmatched junction nucleotides: 4. This CDR3 contains 14 residues. The germline V gene has CDR1 SGHVS and CDR2 FQNEAQ.

The rearrangement joins TRBV18 to TRBJ2-4; D unclear. Trimming stripped 2 bases from V and 6 bases from J, with 14 bases between. Germline V lookup: CDR1 KGHSH, CDR2 LQKENI. The CDR3 runs 15 residues. CDR3 sequence: CASSPGPPPVNIQYF. In DNA, the CDR3 is TGTGCCAGCTCACCAGGCCCCCCACCTGTAAACATTCAGTACTTC. The complete variable domain, with remaining parts taken from reference TRBV18 and TRBJ2-4, reads NAGVMQNPRHLVRRRGQEARLRCSPMKGHSHVYWYRQLPEEGLKFMVYLQKENIIDESGMPKERFSAEFPKEGPSILRIQQVVRGDSAAYFCASSPGPPPVNIQYFGAGTRLSVL.

The rearrangement uses TRBV2 and TRBJ1-1; D may be TRBD1 (6 bases). The germline gives CDR1 SNHLY, CDR2 FYNNEI. V was pared by 4 bases and J by 1 base, with 10 bases between. The CDR3 totals 14 residues. The CDR3 coding sequence is TGTGCCAGCAGTGCGAAAGGGGGGAACACTGAAGCTTTCTTT. This translates into CASSAKGGNTEAFF.

This clone was seen more than once but under ten times. The chain is built from TRBV5-4 and TRBJ1-2, with D perhaps TRBD1 (6 bases). The V end was cut by 4 bases, the J end by 0 bases, with 13 bases between. Germline CDR1 is SGHNT and CDR2 is YYREEE (reference sequence). This CDR3 region has 15 residues. In DNA form, the CDR3 reads TGTGCCAGCAGCGAGGGGGGGGGCTCTAACTATGGCTACACCTTC. Amino acid sequence: CASSEGGGSNYGYTF.

V usage is TRBV2 and J usage is TRBJ1-6, with D uncertain. CDR1 is SNHLY and CDR2 is FYNNEI in the germline V gene. The CDR3 is made up of 15 amino acids. V was pared by 6 bases and J by 7 bases, with 16 bases between. CDR3 residues: CASSDAGGSNSPLHF. The CDR3 DNA sequence: TGTGCCAGCAGCGACGCCGGAGGGAGCAATTCACCCCTCCACTTT.

The rearrangement uses TRBV5-1 and TRBJ1-2, with 7 nucleotides matching TRBD1. V shed 0 bases and J 8 bases; nucleotides not matched to a gene: 7. The V gene's germline CDR1 is SGHRS and CDR2 YFSETQ. The CDR3 has 14 residues. This CDR3 is CASSLVGGAEGYTF. The DNA of the CDR3 is TGCGCCAGCAGCTTGGTAGGGGGCGCGGAAGGCTACACCTTC.

J is TRBJ2-7 and V is TRBV4-3; TRBD2 might be the D (6 bases). From germline, CDR1 is LGHNA and CDR2 YSLEER. Trimming stripped 5 bases from V and 2 bases from J, with 13 bases between. The CDR3 has 14 residues. This CDR3 is CASSIRLGTYEQYF. CDR3 nucleotides: TGCGCCAGCAGCATTCGACTAGGGACCTACGAGCAGTACTTC.

The chain recombines TRBV9 with TRBJ1-2; 7 nucleotides line up with TRBD1. With V trimmed by 4 bases and J by 4 bases, 7 bases remained unmatched. In germline, CDR1 is SGDLS, CDR2 YYNGEE. There are 14 residues in the CDR3. The CDR3 spells CASSFSDRIYGYTF. In nucleotides, the CDR3 is TGTGCCAGCAGCTTCTCGGACAGGATCTATGGCTACACCTTC. The entire variable domain, with the rest obtained from reference TRBV9 and TRBJ1-2, is as follows: DSGVTQTPKHLITATGQRVTLRCSPRSGDLSVYWYQQSLDQGLQFLIQYYNGEERAKGNILERFSAQQFPDLHSELNLSSLELGDSALYFCASSFSDRIYGYTFGSGTRLTVV.

The J gene is TRBJ1-2, the V gene TRBV5-6; the D is unclear. Trimming pared 4 bases from V and 2 bases from J, leaving 15 bases between. In germline, CDR1 is SGHDT, CDR2 YYEEEE. The CDR3 is 15 residues long. CDR3 coding DNA: TGTGCCAGCAGCCCCAGACTGCTACGCAACTATGGCTACACCTTC. Translation gives CASSPRLLRNYGYTF.

The genes are TRBV6-6 and TRBJ2-1; D perhaps matches TRBD2 (5 bases). Germline V gives CDR1 MNHNY, CDR2 SVGAGI (reference sequence). This CDR3 is 12 amino acids long. V was trimmed by 6 bases and J by 5 bases, leaving 8 bases between them. CDR3 protein: CASREDHNEQFF. The CDR3 DNA sequence: TGTGCCAGCAGGGAGGACCACAATGAGCAGTTCTTC.

The chain carries TRBV5-6 and TRBJ1-1; D perhaps matches TRBD1 (6 bases). This CDR3 contains 16 residues. The ends were cut back, 5 bases at V and 2 bases at J, with 19 bases in the middle. CDR1 is SGHDT, CDR2 YYEEEE, per germline. The CDR3 coding sequence is TGTGCCAGCAGTTCTCTAGGGGGTAAGAGCAACACTGAAGCTTTCTTT. Protein sequence: CASSSLGGKSNTEAFF.

This clone was recorded once. The rearrangement links TRBV2 to TRBJ2-3, with D possibly being TRBD2 (6 bases). Germline assignment: CDR1 SNHLY and CDR2 FYNNEI. This CDR3 comprises 12 residues. Trimming left V 8 bases short and J 4 bases short, with 10 bases between. Here the CDR3 reads CASLREADTQYF. CDR3 sequence (DNA): TGTGCCAGCCTCAGGGAGGCAGATACGCAGTATTTT.

V gene TRBV5-6 combines with J gene TRBJ2-3, with a possible D match to TRBD2 (5 bases). Per germline, CDR1 SGHDT and CDR2 YYEEEE. This CDR3 is 14 amino acids long. V was trimmed by 1 base and J by 1 base, leaving 7 bases between them. In DNA form, the CDR3 reads TGTGCCAGCAGCTTGTACGGGGGCACAGATACGCAGTATTTT. Protein sequence: CASSLYGGTDTQYF.

Only a few counts were recorded for this clone. The CDR3 DNA reads as TGTGCCAGCAGTTACTCGGACTACGCTGTCGCCGGGGAGCTGTTTTTT. Translating gives CASSYSDYAVAGELFF. V is TRBV6-2 or TRBV6-3 and J is TRBJ2-2; D is possibly TRBD2 (6 bases). Trimming took off 0 bases at V and 6 bases at J, with 14 bases between the two ends. The CDR3 length is 16 residues. Germline loops: CDR1 MNHEY, CDR2 SVGEGT.

CDR3: CASSYGTSGSSGEQYF. The CDR3 DNA sequence: TGTGCCAGCAGTTACGGGACTAGCGGGAGCTCGGGGGAGCAGTACTTC. V usage is TRBV6-5 and J usage is TRBJ2-7, with TRBD2 matching over 14 bases. The trim removed 2 bases at V and 7 bases at J, leaving 7 bases unmatched. This CDR3 has 16 amino acids. Germline V gene sequence: CDR1 MNHEY, CDR2 SVGAGI.

The V and J genes are TRBV6-6 and TRBJ1-1; D gene uncertain. CDR1 is MNHNY, CDR2 SVGAGI, per germline (reference sequence). The length of the CDR3 is 13 residues. V lost 6 bases to trimming and J lost 6 bases, with 14 bases between them. The CDR3 protein is CASRGRTGAEAFF. DNA for the CDR3: TGTGCCAGCAGGGGAAGGACTGGGGCTGAAGCTTTCTTT.

The chain has TRBV4-1 and TRBJ2-1; 11 bases fit TRBD2. V was pared by 1 base and J by 4 bases, with 3 bases of the junction left unmatched. The CDR3 spans 16 residues. Germline CDR1 MGHRA, CDR2 YSYEKL. DNA of the CDR3: TGCGCCAGCAGCCAAGGACTAGCGGGAAAGTACAATGAGCAGTTCTTC. Its protein is CASSQGLAGKYNEQFF.

In this sample, this clone turned up once. This chain links TRBV29-1 with TRBJ1-1; D ambiguous. V lost 4 bases to trimming and J lost 0 bases, with 9 bases between them. Germline loops: CDR1 SQVTM, CDR2 ANQGSEA. The CDR3 is made up of 13 amino acids. The CDR3 region has the DNA TGCAGCGTTGGCCGCGGGATGAACACTGAAGCTTTCTTT. It encodes CSVGRGMNTEAFF.

This chain uses TRBV24-1 with TRBJ2-1, with 7 bases lining up with TRBD1. Trimming took 3 bases from V and 2 from J; bases not matched to a gene: 9. CDR1 and CDR2 from the germline V gene are KGHDR and SFDVKD. The length of the CDR3 is 17 residues. DNA of the CDR3: TGTGCCACCAGTGATCCTACACAGGGGTCCCCCTACAATGAGCAGTTCTTC. This gives the protein CATSDPTQGSPYNEQFF.

The rearrangement links TRBV7-3 to TRBJ2-3, with D hard to call. V lost 1 base and J 0 bases, leaving 11 bases between the germline ends. The CDR3 spans 16 residues. Per the germline V gene, CDR1 is SGHTA and CDR2 is FQGTGA. The DNA for the CDR3 is TGTGCCAGCAGCTTAAACCAAGGCGGTAGCACAGATACGCAGTATTTT. This codes for CASSLNQGGSTDTQYF.

This rearrangement joins TRBV5-1 to TRBJ1-2, with D unclear. V was shortened by 4 bases and J by 1 base, with 8 bases between the two germline ends. The CDR3 runs 13 residues. Germline lookup yields CDR1 SGHRS and CDR2 YFSETQ. In nucleotides, the CDR3 is TGCGCCAGCAGCGGGCAGAATAACTATGGCTACACCTTC. Translation gives CASSGQNNYGYTF.

This clone appeared a single time. V gene TRBV7-9 combines with J gene TRBJ1-2; maybe TRBD1 (5 bases). The CDR3 is 14 residues long. Trimming took off 4 bases at V and 2 bases at J, with 11 bases between the two ends. Germline loops: CDR1 SEHNR, CDR2 FQNEAQ (reference sequence). CDR3 loop: CASSSSGGNYGYTF. DNA of the CDR3: TGTGCCAGCAGCTCCTCGGGGGGGAACTATGGCTACACCTTC.

V usage is TRBV3-1 (or the pseudogene TRBV3-2) and J usage is TRBJ1-2; 7 positions agree with TRBD1. Germline values: CDR1 LGHDT, CDR2 YNNKEL (reference sequence). Losses at the gene ends were 1 base for V and 2 bases for J; bases not matched to a gene: 4. The CDR3 spans 15 residues. CDR3 bases: TGTGCCAGCAGCCAAGCAGGACAGGACAACTATGGCTACACCTTC. It yields the protein CASSQAGQDNYGYTF.

The count of this clone is one. The chain carries TRBV19 and TRBJ1-5; no reliable D call. The CDR3 spans 11 residues. Deletions cut 5 bases from V and 4 bases from J, with 3 bases between. From germline, CDR1 is LNHDA and CDR2 SQIVND (reference sequence). CDR3 coding DNA: TGTGCCAGTAGTCAAAATCAGCCCCAGCATTTT. Its translation is CASSQNQPQHF.

The chain uses TRBV5-1 and TRBJ2-7, with 7 bases that match TRBD2. The CDR3 loop spans 15 amino acids. Germline CDR1 SGHRS, CDR2 YFSETQ. The ends lost 0 bases at V and 4 bases at J; junction bases unmatched: 7. In nucleotides, the CDR3 is TGCGCCAGCAGCTTGGGGTCTGCGGGAGTATACGAGCAGTACTTC. Its protein is CASSLGSAGVYEQYF.

This chain uses TRBV9 with TRBJ2-1; TRBD1 matches at 9 bases. Per germline, CDR1 SGDLS and CDR2 YYNGEE. CDR3 length: 16 residues. V trimming: 0 bases; J trimming: 9 bases; junction bases outside the gene matches: 10. The CDR3 coding sequence is TGTGCCAGCAGCGTAGGGGGGCCGGGACAGGGTGGTGAGCAGTTCTTC. This codes for CASSVGGPGQGGEQFF.

The chain carries TRBV19 and TRBJ1-1, with D possibly TRBD1 on 6 matching bases. This CDR3 has 15 amino acids. Looked up from germline, CDR1 is LNHDA and CDR2 is SQIVND (reference sequence). Trimming took off 3 bases at V and 0 bases at J, with 11 bases between the two ends. The CDR3 nucleotides read TGTGCCAGTAGTATCAGGGGCACCTTGAACACTGAAGCTTTCTTT. It translates to CASSIRGTLNTEAFF. Using reference TRBV19 and TRBJ1-1 for the parts outside the CDR3, the full variable domain is DGGITQSPKYLFRKEGQNVTLSCEQNLNHDAMYWYRQDPGQGLRLIYYSQIVNDFQKGDIAEGYSVSREKKESFPLTVTSAQKNPTAFYLCASSIRGTLNTEAFFGQGTRLTVV.